This entry lists 12 T cell receptor beta chains sequenced from one sample in a study of blood T cell repertoires in COVID-19. Some clones are missing from TCRdb's copy, which holds only in-frame ones; the method was immunoSEQ multiplex PCR. This sample has around 270,000 clones, with 75% to 95% found just once. The sample consisted of peripheral blood. These receptors came from a person under 30 with COVID-19, enrolled during active disease.

In its sample, this clone was seen a few times. The rearrangement uses TRBV23-1 and TRBJ1-3, with D uncertain. TRBV23-1 is classed as an ORF, of uncertain function. V lost 7 bases to trimming and J lost 0 bases, with 22 bases between them. CDR3 size: 18 residues. In nucleotides, the CDR3 is TGCGCCAGCATAATTGTTTTCCGGAGGCGGTACTCTGGAAACACCATATATTTT. This encodes CASIIVFRRRYSGNTIYF.

The J gene is TRBJ2-7, the V gene TRBV4-3; 7 bases fit TRBD1. Trimming removed 5 bases from V and 3 bases from J; junction bases left unmatched: 10. Germline loops: CDR1 LGHNA, CDR2 YSLEER. The CDR3 sequence is 15 residues long. CDR3 DNA: TGCGCCAGCAGCTACTCCGGGACAGCGAACTACGAGCAGTACTTC. The encoded protein is CASSYSGTANYEQYF.

This clone was seen a handful of times. This sequence joins TRBV27 and TRBJ1-5, with D tentatively TRBD1 (5 bases). Germline CDR1 MNHEY, CDR2 SMNVEV (reference sequence). The CDR3 has 15 residues. V shed 4 bases and J shed 7 bases, with 17 bases lying between them. CDR3: CASSSGTAYNQPQHF. The CDR3 DNA sequence: TGTGCCAGCAGTTCCGGGACTGCTTATAACCAGCCCCAGCATTTT.

This rearrangement joins TRBV5-6 to TRBJ2-1; D may be TRBD2 (6 bases). Trimming cost V 3 bases and J 3 bases, with 13 bases left between them. CDR1 SGHDT and CDR2 YYEEEE come from the germline V gene. This CDR3 contains 15 residues. The CDR3 coding sequence is TGTGCCAGCAGCTCTGGGCGGGGATACTACAATGAGCAGTTCTTC. Its protein is CASSSGRGYYNEQFF.

The chain is built from TRBV2 and TRBJ1-3, with D uncertain. This CDR3 spans 14 amino acids. Trimming cost V 4 bases and J 2 bases, with 9 bases left between them. Germline CDR1 and CDR2: SNHLY and FYNNEI. The CDR3 reads CASSVQLTGNTIYF. CDR3 coding DNA: TGTGCCAGCAGTGTCCAACTTACTGGAAACACCATATATTTT.

This chain connects TRBV9 to TRBJ1-3; 9 bases align to TRBD1. CDR1 and CDR2 from the germline V gene are SGDLS and YYNGEE. The CDR3 runs to 17 residues. Unmatched junction bases numbered 10, after V lost 4 bases and J lost 2 bases. CDR3 region: CASSPGDRERAGNTIYF. CDR3 nucleotides: TGTGCCAGCAGCCCAGGGGACAGGGAAAGGGCTGGAAACACCATATATTTT.

V and J are TRBV30 and TRBJ2-1; 8 nucleotides line up with TRBD2. This CDR3 region has 15 residues. The junction had 10 bases not matched to a gene; V was cut back by 5 bases and J by 4 bases. Germline lookup yields CDR1 GTSNPN and CDR2 SVGIG (reference sequence). The CDR3 sequence: CAWSGGNSGYNEQFF. CDR3 DNA sequence: TGTGCCTGGTCGGGGGGGAATAGCGGTTACAATGAGCAGTTCTTC.

This rearrangement joins TRBV2 to TRBJ2-1; TRBD2 might be the D (5 bases). Deletions cut 6 bases from V and 10 bases from J, with 10 bases between. In germline, CDR1 is SNHLY, CDR2 FYNNEI. The CDR3 loop spans 11 amino acids. CDR3 sequence: CASREDSEQFF. As DNA, the CDR3 is TGTGCCAGCAGGGAGGACTCAGAGCAGTTCTTC.

This chain links TRBV4-2 with TRBJ2-7; 7 bases align to TRBD2. CDR1 LGHNA and CDR2 YNFKEQ come from the germline V gene. The CDR3 totals 15 residues. The trim removed 0 bases at V and 3 bases at J, leaving 5 bases unmatched. The CDR3: CASSQDRTRVYEQYF. As DNA, the CDR3 is TGTGCCAGCAGCCAAGACCGGACTAGGGTCTACGAGCAGTACTTC.

The CDR3 region is CACREANTGELFF. CDR3 nucleotide sequence: TGTGCCTGTCGTGAGGCGAACACCGGGGAGCTGTTTTTT. The V call is TRBV30, the J call TRBJ2-2; D unresolved. With 6 bases removed from V and 0 bases from J, the gap between germline ends came to 8 bases. CDR1 and CDR2 (germline): GTSNPN, SVGIG (reference sequence). The CDR3 runs to 13 residues.

The chain employs TRBV2 and TRBJ1-3; a weak D match, TRBD1 (5 bases). This CDR3 contains 15 residues. CDR1 is SNHLY, CDR2 FYNNEI, per germline. Trimming left V 4 bases short and J 4 bases short, with 14 bases between. The CDR3 loop reads CASSVVSGLGNTIYF. The CDR3 DNA is TGTGCCAGCAGTGTAGTTTCAGGGTTAGGAAACACCATATATTTT.

The chain employs TRBV28 and TRBJ2-1; 10 bases map to TRBD1. With 7 bases clipped from V and 6 bases from J, the junction kept 9 bases outside the gene matches. Germline lookup yields CDR1 MDHEN and CDR2 SYDVKM. The CDR3 is 15 amino acids. The CDR3 nucleotides are TGTGCCAGCAATTACCGGGACAGGGGTAGCAATGAGCAGTTCTTC. It codes for CASNYRDRGSNEQFF.